These T cell receptor beta chains were read from a single sample in a study of blood T cell repertoires in COVID-19. The table came from immunoSEQ multiplex PCR; TCRdb's copy has only in-frame clones and leaves some out. The sample lists approximately 200,000 clones; about 86% were seen once. Sequencing input: PBMCs or T cells enriched from blood (not recorded which). The receptors come from a woman in her twenties or thirties who had been exposed to COVID-19. CDR3s include the opening cysteine and the closing phenylalanine or tryptophan. The D gene is left open where the match is weak. Some rows have no size entry. The others give once, few or many, or a class for an expanded clone.

- - TRBJ2-7 TRBV19 TGTGCCTCGGGGGACCGCGGCTACGAGCAGTACTTC CASGDRGYEQYF
- - TRBJ2-7 TRBV13 TGTGCCAGCAGCTTAGGAAGGGGCTACGAGCAGTACTTC CASSLGRGYEQYF
- - TRBJ1-4 TRBV12-2 TGTGCAAGTCGCTTTCGGAGGGGCCGGGGGGAAAAACTGTTTTTT CASRFRRGRGEKLFF
TRBD1 - TRBJ1-4 TRBV5-8 TGTGCCAGCAGCTGGGACAGGGGGAATGAAAAACTGTTTTTT CASSWDRGNEKLFF
- - TRBJ2-5 TRBV21-1 TGTGCCAGCAGGGCTAGCGGTAGACAAGAGACCCAGTACTTC CASRASGRQETQYF
- - TRBJ2-5 TRBV27 TGTGCCAGCAGTTCAGGGACAACGACCCAGTACTTC CASSSGTTTQYF
- - TRBJ1-5 TRBV19 TGTGCCAGTAGTATAGGGGGCATCGGCCCCCAGCATTTT CASSIGGIGPQHF
TRBD1 - TRBJ1-1 TRBV30 TGTGCCTACCGACGGACAGGGGCTATGAACACTGAAGCTTTCTTT CAYRRTGAMNTEAFF
TRBD1 - TRBJ2-7 TRBV5-1 TGCGCCAGCTCTACCGGGACAGGGCAATACGAGCAGTACTTC CASSTGTGQYEQYF
- - TRBJ1-4 TRBV5-5 TGTGCCAGCAGCTTCTCTGCAACTAATGAAAAACTGTTTTTT CASSFSATNEKLFF
TRBD1 - TRBJ1-3 TRBV6-5 TGTGCCAGCAGTCACGGACAGGGGAGAAACACCATATATTTT CASSHGQGRNTIYF
TRBD2 - TRBJ2-2 TRBV5-8 TGTGCCAGCAAGCATCGGGGGGACACCGGGGAGCTGTTTTTT CASKHRGDTGELFF
- - TRBJ2-7 TRBV11-2 TGTGCCAGCAGCTTAGTGAGGGCCGAGCAGTACTTC CASSLVRAEQYF
- - TRBJ1-4 TRBV21-1 TGTGCCAGCAGCAAAGGCGAGGGGGCGCGAATTGGTGAAAAACTGTTTTTT CASSKGEGARIGEKLFF
- - TRBJ2-1 TRBV7-2 TGTGCCAGCAGCTTATTACTAGCCAGTGAGCAGTTCTTC CASSLLLASEQFF
- - TRBJ1-2 TRBV12-5 TGTGCTAGTGGTTTGCAGGGTGGCTACACCTTC CASGLQGGYTF
TRBD1 - TRBJ2-7 TRBV7-9 TGTGCCAGCAGCTTTCGAATTCAGGGGGCCGAGCAGTACTTC CASSFRIQGAEQYF
TRBD1 - TRBJ1-2 TRBV9 TGTGCCAGCAGCGTAGAAGGGGGCAGTGGCTACACCTTC CASSVEGGSGYTF
- - TRBJ2-7 TRBV15 TGTGCCACCAGCACCGATTACCGGGAAGCTACAAAGCAGTACTTC CATSTDYREATKQYF
- once TRBJ1-5 TRBV10-3 TGTGCCATCAGTGATACCAGGTCTAGCAATCAGCCCCAGCATTTT CAISDTRSSNQPQHF
- - TRBJ2-2 TRBV5-5 TGTGCCAGCAGCTTTTATGAAGTCAGCACCGGGGAGCTGTTTTTT CASSFYEVSTGELFF
TRBD2 - TRBJ2-7 TRBV3-1/TRBV3-2 TGTGCCAGCAGCCCCCAACTAGCGGGGGGGCACGAGCAGTACTTC CASSPQLAGGHEQYF
TRBD2 - TRBJ2-5 TRBV11-3 TGTGCCAGCAGCCCAGGGACTAGCGGGGTGCATCAAGAGACCCAGTACTTC CASSPGTSGVHQETQYF
TRBD1 - TRBJ1-2 TRBV5-1 TGCGCCAGCAGCCCACCCCAGGACAGGGCCAATGGCTACACCTTC CASSPPQDRANGYTF
- - TRBJ2-5 TRBV3-1/TRBV3-2 TGTGCCAGCAGCCAAGAGTTTAGTTTGGAGACCCAGTACTTC CASSQEFSLETQYF
- - TRBJ2-7 TRBV29-1 TGCAGCGTTGTCGGACATACCTACGAGCAGTACTTC CSVVGHTYEQYF
TRBD1 - TRBJ2-3 TRBV5-5 TGTGCCAGCAGCTTCGGACAGGGGGCCGGGGATACGCAGTATTTT CASSFGQGAGDTQYF
- - TRBJ1-2 TRBV24-1 TGTGCCACCAGTGATGCTCAGGGATTCTATGGCTACACCTTC CATSDAQGFYGYTF
- - TRBJ1-1 TRBV19 TGTGCCAGTAGGACAAGGAGGGACACTGAAGCTTTCTTT CASRTRRDTEAFF
- - TRBJ1-1 TRBV7-9 TGTGCCAGCAGCTTGGCAATGGGTGGAGAGACTGAAGCTTTCTTT CASSLAMGGETEAFF
- - TRBJ2-7 TRBV27 TGTGCCAGCAGTTTCGATGGTAGCGAGTACGAGCAGTACTTC CASSFDGSEYEQYF
- - TRBJ1-5 TRBV2 TGTGCCAGCACTGTCTTCTCCAATCAGCCCCAGCATTTT CASTVFSNQPQHF
TRBD2 - TRBJ2-3 TRBV10-3 TGTGCCATCAGTGGTTCGCGGGGGGGCAGCACAGATACGCAGTATTTT CAISGSRGGSTDTQYF